This is a list of T cell receptor beta chains from one sample in a study of human T cells and chemical hapten exposure. MiXCR, applied by TCRdb to the RACE reads, yields one record per CDR3 protein. The sample yields 35,000 to 45,000 distinct CDR3 sequences, around 9% seen once. The material was whole blood, obtained in connection with sensitization to the hapten diphenylcyclopropenone (DPC). The receptors originated from a woman in her thirties or forties with alopecia areata. Some clones in this sample may be carry-over from other donors' samples. Each CDR3 is given with its conserved first and last residue. D genes are given only for firm matches.

CASSPEVGYTF,TRBJ1-2,TRBV18,NA
CASSLAWTGANNQPQHF,TRBJ1-5,TRBV7-2,TRBD1
CASSSKVPGTFNPRINEQFF,TRBJ2-1,TRBV9,NA
CAWSVRVRDTGELFF,TRBJ2-2,TRBV30,NA
CASSQAAGGNEKLFF,TRBJ1-4,TRBV4-3,NA
CATSSPKGSGSNQPQHF,TRBJ1-5,TRBV15,NA
CASSRPSGQVRGEAFF,TRBJ1-1,TRBV18,TRBD1
CASTRRTHLVYEQYF,TRBJ2-7,TRBV12-3/TRBV12-4,NA
CASSTTGTDRFF,TRBJ2-1,TRBV3-1,NA
CSGRLAGGSEQFF,TRBJ2-1,TRBV20-1,TRBD2
CASSTTHRVGEQYF,TRBJ2-7,TRBV4-3,NA
CASSSRDRGTYEQYF,TRBJ2-7,TRBV6-6,TRBD1
CSASDRDSNQPQHF,TRBJ1-5,TRBV20-1,TRBD1
CASKIGQGASDEQYF,TRBJ2-7,TRBV6-2/TRBV6-3,TRBD1
CASSLVYLGDRSLAKNIQYF,TRBJ2-4,TRBV5-4,NA
CSVRALLRDNEQFF,TRBJ2-1,TRBV29-1,NA
CAIRGQDNQPQHF,TRBJ1-5,TRBV10-3,NA
CASSLEQGNQPQHF,TRBJ1-5,TRBV7-6,NA
CASSNRGPYEQYF,TRBJ2-7,TRBV12-3/TRBV12-4,TRBD1
CASREPVSNQPQHF,TRBJ1-5,TRBV2,NA
CASSFTPGIYNEQFF,TRBJ2-1,TRBV7-8,NA
CASSPIGGDTGELFF,TRBJ2-2,TRBV18,NA
CAWGGLAGGQDTQYF,TRBJ2-3,TRBV30,TRBD2
CASSYSNWQGQFF,TRBJ2-1,TRBV6-2/TRBV6-3,NA
CSVETWEAFF,TRBJ1-1,TRBV29-1,NA